This TCR beta chain was retrieved from a study of cytomegalovirus exposure and HLA in healthy donors. CDR3 length: 14 residues. The germline gives CDR1 LNHDA, CDR2 SQIVND (reference sequence). Trimming removed 5 bases at V and 2 bases at J, with 12 bases between. With 60 Vbeta and 13 Jbeta primers, the PCR was carried out. Clones were read by immunoSEQ multiplex PCR, and TCRdb kept only the in-frame ones, dropping some. The table lists approximately 220,000 clones, roughly 84% of them singletons. The chain carries TRBV19 and TRBJ2-5; D not certain. This clonotype was sampled from a boy aged 2 to 10 in good health and CMV-seronegative. Input material: PBMCs. The CDR3 coding sequence is TGTGCCAGTAGTCAAAGACTCCGTCAAGAGACCCAGTACTTC. Its translation is CASSQRLRQETQYF.